The next 27 T cell receptor beta chains were all read from a single sample in a study of cytomegalovirus exposure and HLA in healthy donors. The data were produced by immunoSEQ multiplex PCR, yet TCRdb's version contains in-frame clones alone and is incomplete. The sample has approximately 65,000 clones, roughly 95% seen once. Sequenced input: PBMCs. The receptors shown here come from a woman between 18 and 29 years old in good health and CMV-seropositive.

This chain joins TRBV19 and TRBJ2-6; 8 bases are a match to TRBD1. V lost 4 bases, J lost 3 bases, and 8 bases stayed unmatched. CDR1 is LNHDA and CDR2 is SQIVND in the germline V gene (reference sequence). The CDR3 length is 17 residues. The CDR3 is CASSTSGQGVGANVLTF. The CDR3, as DNA: TGTGCCAGTAGTACCTCCGGACAGGGAGTTGGGGCCAACGTCCTGACTTTC.

This clone appeared once. The chain has TRBV27 and TRBJ2-1; 8 nucleotides line up with TRBD2. Per germline, CDR1 MNHEY and CDR2 SMNVEV (reference sequence). The V and J ends lost 11 bases and 9 bases, in that order; junction bases with no gene match: 12. This CDR3 has 13 residues. The CDR3 spells CAGAGTRGGEQFF. CDR3 coding DNA: TGTGCCGGAGCCGGGACTAGGGGCGGTGAGCAGTTCTTC.

The V and J genes are TRBV6-5 and TRBJ2-6, with D possibly being TRBD1 (5 bases). Per the germline V gene, CDR1 is MNHEY and CDR2 is SVGAGI. The CDR3 runs to 16 residues. The V and J ends lost 0 bases and 2 bases respectively, with 8 bases between them. The CDR3 here is CASSYSSRAGANVLTF. The DNA for the CDR3 is TGTGCCAGCAGTTACTCGAGCAGGGCTGGGGCCAACGTCCTGACTTTC.

The gene calls are TRBV19 and TRBJ2-7; D perhaps matches TRBD2 (5 bases). V lost 6 bases and J 0 bases, leaving 9 bases between the germline ends. Germline loops: CDR1 LNHDA, CDR2 SQIVND (reference sequence). CDR3 length: 13 amino acids. The CDR3 sequence: CASSRDTSYEQYF. The CDR3 DNA is TGTGCCAGTAGCCGGGATACCTCCTACGAGCAGTACTTC.

This chain uses TRBV7-3 with TRBJ2-1; 7 bases are shared with TRBD1. V lost 5 bases to trimming and J lost 3 bases; unmatched junction nucleotides: 16. The CDR3 has 18 amino acids. Germline V gives CDR1 SGHTA, CDR2 FQGTGA. The CDR3 protein is CASSLRTGAGADYNEQFF. As DNA, the CDR3 is TGTGCCAGCAGCCTACGAACAGGGGCCGGCGCGGACTACAATGAGCAGTTCTTC.

This clone showed up just once. V and J are TRBV4-1 and TRBJ2-3, with 9 nucleotides matching TRBD2. The germline CDR1 and CDR2 sequences are MGHRA and YSYEKL. The junction had 13 bases not matched to a gene; V was cut back by 3 bases and J by 9 bases. The length of the CDR3 is 16 residues. The DNA for the CDR3 is TGCGCCAGCAGCCACATTCCCTGGGGTAGCGGGAGAACGCAGTATTTT. Its protein product is CASSHIPWGSGRTQYF.

V gene TRBV28 combines with J gene TRBJ2-7; 10 bases are a match to TRBD2. CDR1 is MDHEN and CDR2 is SYDVKM in the germline V gene. V trimming: 5 bases; J trimming: 4 bases; junction bases outside the gene matches: 8. The length of the CDR3 is 15 residues. The CDR3 reads CASSAPSGSPYEQYF. CDR3 in DNA: TGTGCCAGCAGTGCTCCTAGCGGGAGTCCATACGAGCAGTACTTC.

The V gene is TRBV6-4, the J gene TRBJ1-2; 7 positions agree with TRBD1. The CDR3 covers 15 residues. In germline, CDR1 is MRHNA, CDR2 SNTAGT. Trimming took 2 bases from V and 6 from J; bases not matched to a gene: 9. The CDR3 protein is CASSDVPGRGNGYTF. Written as DNA, the CDR3 is TGTGCCAGCAGTGACGTTCCGGGCAGGGGGAATGGCTACACCTTC.

The table lists this clone with a count of one. The chain recombines TRBV27 with TRBJ1-5; unclear D gene. The CDR3 is 14 amino acids. CDR1 and CDR2 from the germline V gene are MNHEY and SMNVEV (reference sequence). Trimming cost V 3 bases and J 1 base, with 7 bases left between them. CDR3 nucleotides: TGTGCCAGCAGTTTTGTTCCGAGCAATCAGCCCCAGCATTTT. It encodes CASSFVPSNQPQHF.

In nucleotides, the CDR3 is TGTGCCAGCAGCATACAGGCTTACGAGCAGTACTTC. Translation: CASSIQAYEQYF. V and J are TRBV5-4 and TRBJ2-7; the D gene is possibly TRBD1 (5 bases). The germline V gene has CDR1 SGHNT and CDR2 YYREEE (reference sequence). With 4 bases removed from V and 4 bases from J, the gap between germline ends came to 9 bases. This CDR3 has 12 amino acids.

The chain couples TRBV21-1 to TRBJ1-2. TRBV21-1 is noted as a pseudogene. CDR3 size: 13 residues. The CDR3 reads CASSKLTSLGYTF. Written as DNA, the CDR3 is TGTGCCAGCAGCAAATTAACTAGTTTAGGCTACACCTTC.

V is TRBV5-1 and J is TRBJ2-7, with no clear D. The V gene lost 1 base and the J gene lost 0 bases, with 14 bases spanning the gap. Germline V gives CDR1 SGHRS, CDR2 YFSETQ. The CDR3 spans 16 residues. CDR3 sequence reads: CASSLRSSQSSYEQYF. As DNA, the CDR3 is TGCGCCAGCAGCTTGCGTAGCAGCCAAAGCTCCTACGAGCAGTACTTC.

This chain uses TRBV5-1 with TRBJ2-5; weak D call: TRBD1 (5 bases). V was cut by 2 bases and J by 4 bases, with 9 bases left in between. The CDR3 consists of 13 residues. CDR1 and CDR2 (germline): SGHRS, YFSETQ. The CDR3 DNA reads as TGCGCCAGCAGCTTAGCAGGGTCAGAGACCCAGTACTTC. This translates into CASSLAGSETQYF.

The chain carries TRBV12-5 and TRBJ2-1; tentative D call: TRBD2 (5 bases). The CDR3 contains 15 residues. Germline V gene data show CDR1 as LGHNT and CDR2 as FRNRAP. V lost 7 bases, J lost 1 base, and 14 bases lay in between. This CDR3 is CASATDSSSYNEQFF. The CDR3, as DNA: TGTGCTAGTGCCACGGACTCGTCTTCCTACAATGAGCAGTTCTTC.

The V gene is TRBV21-1, the J gene TRBJ2-7; the table's TRBD2 call for D was not verified on the DNA. TRBV21-1 is deemed a pseudogene. The CDR3 has 15 amino acids. The DNA of the CDR3 is TGTGCCAGTGTCAAGGGACTAGCGGGAGGTTACGAGCAGTACTTC. The encoded protein is CASVKGLAGGYEQYF.

This clone was detected once. The CDR3 protein is CASSQTGTGGSGNTIYF. CDR3 coding DNA: TGCGCCAGCAGCCAAACCGGGACAGGGGGTTCTGGAAACACCATATATTTT. V and J are TRBV4-1 and TRBJ1-3; 11 bases are shared with TRBD1. J lost 1 base, V lost 2 bases, and 4 bases had no gene match. Germline CDR1 and CDR2: MGHRA and YSYEKL. The CDR3 has 17 residues.

This sequence joins TRBV25-1 and TRBJ2-1; D is undetermined. V lost 5 bases, J lost 4 bases, and 6 bases lay in between. CDR1 and CDR2 (germline): MGHDK, SYGVNS. This CDR3 is built from 12 residues. CDR3 sequence (DNA): TGTGCCAGCAGTCTAGAATACAATGAGCAGTTCTTC. This sequence encodes CASSLEYNEQFF.

This clone was found once. This sequence joins TRBV21-1 and TRBJ2-7; the table's D gene call, TRBD1, was not cross checked with the DNA. TRBV21-1 is flagged as a pseudogene. There are 13 residues in the CDR3. The CDR3 loop is CASSLWAWYEQYF. As DNA, the CDR3 is TGTGCCAGCAGCCTTTGGGCCTGGTACGAGCAGTACTTC.

In this sample, this clone turned up once. The J gene is TRBJ1-5, the V gene TRBV6-6; perhaps TRBD1 as D (6 bases). Trimming stripped 2 bases from V and 6 bases from J, with 11 bases between. Germline-derived CDR1 and CDR2 are MNHNY and SVGAGI (reference sequence). The length of the CDR3 is 14 residues. DNA of the CDR3: TGTGCCAGCAGTTACCCCGGACAGTTTCAGCCCCAGCATTTT. Translation gives CASSYPGQFQPQHF.

V is TRBV9 and J is TRBJ1-1; TRBD1 matches at 10 bases. Trimming removed 0 bases from V and 10 bases from J; junction bases left unmatched: 0. CDR1 and CDR2 from the germline V gene are SGDLS and YYNGEE. CDR3 size: 12 residues. The CDR3 region has the DNA TGTGCCAGCAGCGTAGGGACAGGGGGAGCTTTCTTT. It yields the protein CASSVGTGGAFF.

The chain is built from TRBV5-1 and TRBJ2-3; the match to TRBD2 covers 7 bases. The trim removed 1 base at V and 7 bases at J, leaving 6 bases unmatched. Germline lookup yields CDR1 SGHRS and CDR2 YFSETQ. The CDR3 has 14 amino acids. CDR3 bases: TGCGCCAGCAGCTTGCCAGCGGGGAGGAATACGCAGTATTTT. It specifies CASSLPAGRNTQYF.

This clone came up once. The chain couples TRBV5-1 to TRBJ2-7, with 8 bases identical to TRBD1. Germline CDR1 SGHRS, CDR2 YFSETQ. This CDR3 has 16 residues. J gave up 3 bases and V 0 bases, and 8 bases lay outside the gene matches. The CDR3 nucleotides are TGCGCCAGCAGCTTGGCCGGGGGACAGGTTTTCTACGAGCAGTACTTC. This sequence encodes CASSLAGGQVFYEQYF.

The chain employs TRBV27 and TRBJ2-7, with D tentatively TRBD1 (5 bases). The length of the CDR3 is 13 residues. Trimming pared 4 bases from V and 3 bases from J, leaving 10 bases between. Germline V gives CDR1 MNHEY, CDR2 SMNVEV (reference sequence). The CDR3 bases are TGTGCCAGCAGTTCCTATCAGGGCTACGAGCAGTACTTC. It yields the protein CASSSYQGYEQYF.

V gene TRBV7-8 combines with J gene TRBJ1-5, with a possible D match to TRBD1 (6 bases). V was clipped by 5 bases and J by 3 bases, with 14 bases between them. Germline V lookup: CDR1 SGHVS, CDR2 FQNEAQ. The CDR3 spans 15 residues. CDR3 in amino acids: CASSAGQNYNQPQHF. For the CDR3, the DNA is TGTGCCAGCAGCGCCGGACAGAATTACAATCAGCCCCAGCATTTT.

Turning to this clone: A read error may produce the germline difference seen at one junction end. The chain recombines TRBV19 with TRBJ2-2, with 8 positions matching TRBD2. This CDR3 comprises 17 residues. Germline assignment: CDR1 LNHDA and CDR2 SQIVND (reference sequence). The CDR3 sequence: CASSIVFWREVAGELFF. In DNA form, the CDR3 reads TGTGCCAGTAGCATAGTGTTTTGGCGGGAGGTGGCCGGGGAGCTGTTTTTT. Complete variable domain (other parts from reference TRBV19 and TRBJ2-2): DGGITQSPKYLFRKEGQNVTLSCEQNLNHDAMYWYRQDPGQGLRLIYYSQIVNDFQKGDIAEGYSVSREKKESFPLTVTSAQKNPTAFYLCASSIVFWREVAGELFFGEGSRLTVL.

V is TRBV4-1 and J is TRBJ2-1, with D hard to call. The CDR3 covers 16 residues. The germline CDR1 and CDR2 sequences are MGHRA and YSYEKL. Trimming removed 0 bases at V and 6 bases at J, with 15 bases between. The CDR3 region has the DNA TGCGCCAGCAGCCAAGATAGGCTAGTAATGACCAATGAGCAGTTCTTC. Protein product: CASSQDRLVMTNEQFF.

This rearrangement joins TRBV29-1 to TRBJ1-2; D may be TRBD1 (6 bases). The CDR3 is 16 amino acids. V was clipped by 5 bases and J by 1 base, with 20 bases between them. Germline CDR1 is SQVTM and CDR2 is ANQGSEA. The CDR3 reads CSVPRGGARGNYGYTF. Written as DNA, the CDR3 is TGCAGCGTTCCGAGGGGGGGGGCGCGGGGTAACTATGGCTACACCTTC.